This T cell receptor beta chain originates from a study of T cell changes during pregnancy in multiple sclerosis. Clones were read by immunoSEQ multiplex PCR, and TCRdb kept only the in-frame ones, dropping some. In the table there are about 87,000 clones, about 94% of which are singletons. Germline values: CDR1 ENHRY, CDR2 SYGVKD. The V end lost 2 bases, the J end lost 2 bases, and 11 bases lay between the germline ends. CDR3 size: 15 residues. The sequencing here drew on peripheral blood, taken in the third trimester of pregnancy. The clonotype originates from a female donor in good health, enrolled as a control in a pregnancy study. V usage is TRBV10-3 and J usage is TRBJ2-3; no firm D call. As DNA, the CDR3 is TGTGCCATCAGTGAGGGGCAGAAACACACAGATACGCAGTATTTT. Encoded protein: CAISEGQKHTDTQYF.